This TCR beta chain was observed in a study of blood T cell repertoires in COVID-19. Study information: There were acute and convalescent COVID-19 samples, and they came from the United States, Italy and Spain. T cells, B-cell-depleted T cells, or PBMCs provided the cDNA or gDNA that served as material.

Patients of the Seattle cohort, enrolled during active infection, were followed longitudinally. Sequenced by immunoSEQ multiplex PCR; TCRdb stores in-frame clones only, minus some. Altogether 450,000 or so clones are present, 75% to 90% being singletons, with the ten largest covering over 0.7%. Sequencing was performed on peripheral blood. This sequence was found in a young man with COVID-19, enrolled during active disease.

CDR3 nucleotides: TGTGCCAGCAGCCCGACAGACAGTCCAAGCACAGATACGCAGTATTTT. It yields the protein CASSPTDSPSTDTQYF. The chain combines TRBV5-4 with TRBJ2-3; tentative D call: TRBD1 (5 bases). The germline V and J ends were trimmed by 4 bases and 0 bases, with 15 bases remaining between them. The CDR3 covers 16 residues. CDR1 SGHNT and CDR2 YYREEE come from the germline V gene (reference sequence).